The text below deals with one T cell receptor beta chain. Its antigen specificity is not known. No base qualities exist here, and no much larger clone lies one base off it. The data were taken from a study of blood T cell repertoires in COVID-19 (dated by TCRdb to the early 2020s). At the level of the whole study: Collaborator samples came from the United States, Italy and Spain and covered acute and convalescent phases of COVID-19. The prospective study material was composed of cDNA or gDNA derived from T cells, B-cell-depleted T cells, or PBMCs. Subjects who had been exposed to COVID-19, were actively infected with it, or had recovered from it provided the deeply sampled blood TCRbeta repertoires that made up the dataset. The repertoires were released in a freely available public database intended as a resource for research on the immune response to SARS-CoV-2. Samples were obtained from the ongoing ImmuneRACE study (first 160 participants) and from about 1,300 subjects provided by 6 global collaborators. Sample metadata almost always included a de-identified subject ID, COVID-19 status, age in years and sex. Where HLA class I and class II types were available, the types were taken from metadata supplied by the sample provider, not from assay-based typing.

TCRbeta CDR3 regions were amplified from genomic DNA using the immunoSEQ Assay, a bias-controlled multiplex PCR. For the original study's pipeline: The number of nucleated cells in each sample was estimated from the amplification of reference gene primers within the assay. Sequence reads were collapsed and filtered to measure the absolute abundance of every unique TCRbeta CDR3 rearrangement. For each sample, productive Simpson clonality was calculated as the square root of Simpson's diversity index over productive rearrangements. This immuneACCESS table, as held by TCRdb, lists in-frame sequences with V and J called but not all clones. Of the missing ones, under half trace to an unresolved V gene in checked studies; the others have no known cause. The D gene and trimming were derived from the DNA, and the V and J assignments and clone size from that table. For this sample the table gives 11,000 to 15,000 clones, of which about nine tenths were detected only once. More than 8% of the sample lies in the top ten.

Whole blood was collected in K2EDTA tubes by collaborating institutions according to the institutions' own protocols. For TCRbeta analysis, collaborators shipped samples as frozen whole blood, isolated PBMCs, or DNA extracted from either of those sample types. Overall study results and their limits: How much clinical and demographic metadata was included differed by source and by participant, and the metadata was provided uncurated.

The specimen was peripheral blood. This sequence originates from a human donor in a cohort sampled during active COVID-19.

The CDR3 here reads CASHRDRGNQPQHF. Here is the DNA: TGTGCCAGTCACCGGGACAGGGGCAATCAGCCCCAGCATTTT. The chain links TRBV19 with TRBJ1-5, with 9 bases in between that match TRBD1. V is cut back by 8 bases and J by 2 bases, with 4 bases in the junction unmatched. In the germline V gene (reference sequence), CDR1 corresponds to LNHDA and CDR2 to SQIVND. Reading from cysteine to phenylalanine, the CDR3 counts 14 amino acids. Only the CDR3 DNA stays, 42 bases, in frame from base 1.